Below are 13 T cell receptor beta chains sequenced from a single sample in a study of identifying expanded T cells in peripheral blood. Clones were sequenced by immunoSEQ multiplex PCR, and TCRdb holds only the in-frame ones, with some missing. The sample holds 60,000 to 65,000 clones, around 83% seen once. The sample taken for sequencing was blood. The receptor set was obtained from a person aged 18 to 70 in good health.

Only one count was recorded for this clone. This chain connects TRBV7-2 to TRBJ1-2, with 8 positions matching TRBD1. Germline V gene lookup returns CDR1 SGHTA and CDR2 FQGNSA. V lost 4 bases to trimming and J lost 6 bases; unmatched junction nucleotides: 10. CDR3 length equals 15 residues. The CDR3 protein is CASSSGGQGTHGYTF. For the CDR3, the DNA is TGTGCCAGCAGCTCAGGCGGACAGGGCACTCATGGCTACACCTTC.

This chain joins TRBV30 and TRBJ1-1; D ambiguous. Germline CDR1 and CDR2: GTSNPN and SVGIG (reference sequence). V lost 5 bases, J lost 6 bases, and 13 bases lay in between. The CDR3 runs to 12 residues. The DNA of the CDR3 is TGTGCCTGGGGCCGATTACATCCTGAAGCTTTCTTT. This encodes CAWGRLHPEAFF.

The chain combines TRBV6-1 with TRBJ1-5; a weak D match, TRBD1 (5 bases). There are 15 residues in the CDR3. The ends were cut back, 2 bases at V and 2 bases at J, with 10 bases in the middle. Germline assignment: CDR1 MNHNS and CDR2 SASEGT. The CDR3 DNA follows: TGTGCCAGCAGTGAAACGGGAGGGGGCAATCAGCCCCAGCATTTT. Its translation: CASSETGGGNQPQHF.

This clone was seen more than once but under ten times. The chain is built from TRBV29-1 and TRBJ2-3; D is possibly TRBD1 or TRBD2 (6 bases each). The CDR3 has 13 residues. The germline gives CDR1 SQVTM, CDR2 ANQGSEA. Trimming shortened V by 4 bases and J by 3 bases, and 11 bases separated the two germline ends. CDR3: CSVVGGRTDTQYF. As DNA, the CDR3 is TGCAGCGTTGTAGGGGGGCGTACAGATACGCAGTATTTT.

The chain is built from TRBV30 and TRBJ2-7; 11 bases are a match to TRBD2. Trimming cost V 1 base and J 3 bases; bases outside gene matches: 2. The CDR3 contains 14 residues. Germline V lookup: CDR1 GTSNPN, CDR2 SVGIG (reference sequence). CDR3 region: CAWSGLAGRYEQYF. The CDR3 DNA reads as TGTGCCTGGAGTGGACTAGCGGGGCGCTACGAGCAGTACTTC.

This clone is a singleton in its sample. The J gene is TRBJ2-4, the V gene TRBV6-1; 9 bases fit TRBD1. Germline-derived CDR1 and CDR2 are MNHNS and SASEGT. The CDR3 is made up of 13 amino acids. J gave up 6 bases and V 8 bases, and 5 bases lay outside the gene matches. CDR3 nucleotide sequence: TGTGCCAGCCGGGACAGGGCGGGAAACATTCAGTACTTC. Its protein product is CASRDRAGNIQYF.

CDR3 sequence: CASSVEGYEQYV. In DNA, the CDR3 is TGTGCCAGCAGTGTCGAGGGATACGAGCAGTACGTC. V gene TRBV6-1 combines with J gene TRBJ2-7; possibly TRBD2 for D (5 bases). The CDR3 length is 12 residues. Trimming cost V 4 bases and J 4 bases, with 8 bases left between them. Germline V gene sequence: CDR1 MNHNS, CDR2 SASEGT.

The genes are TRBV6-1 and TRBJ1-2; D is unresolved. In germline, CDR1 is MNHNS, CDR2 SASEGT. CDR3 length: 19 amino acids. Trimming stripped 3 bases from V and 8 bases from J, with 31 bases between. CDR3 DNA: TGTGCCAGCAGTGACCATACCGCCCTTTCGACACACGCCCCCCGGGGCTACACCTTC. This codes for CASSDHTALSTHAPRGYTF.

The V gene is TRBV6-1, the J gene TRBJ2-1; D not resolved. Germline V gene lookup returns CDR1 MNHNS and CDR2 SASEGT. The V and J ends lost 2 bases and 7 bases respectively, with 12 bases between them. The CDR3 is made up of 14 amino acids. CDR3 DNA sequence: TGTGCCAGCAGTGAATGGGCCAGGACGAATGAGCAGTTCTTC. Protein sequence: CASSEWARTNEQFF.

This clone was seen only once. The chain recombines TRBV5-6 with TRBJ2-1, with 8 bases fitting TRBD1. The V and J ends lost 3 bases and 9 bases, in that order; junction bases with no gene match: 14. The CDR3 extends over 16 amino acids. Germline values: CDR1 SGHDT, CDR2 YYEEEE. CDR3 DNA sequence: TGTGCCAGCAGCTCTACCGGGACAGGATTTACTGCTGAGCAGTTCTTC. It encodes CASSSTGTGFTAEQFF.

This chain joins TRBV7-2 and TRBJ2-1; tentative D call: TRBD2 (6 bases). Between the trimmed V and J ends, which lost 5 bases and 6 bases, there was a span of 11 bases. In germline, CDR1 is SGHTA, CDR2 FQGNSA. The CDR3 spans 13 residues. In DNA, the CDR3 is TGTGCCAGCAGCATCGTGGGGGGCAATGAGCAGTTCTTC. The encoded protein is CASSIVGGNEQFF.

CDR3 sequence: CASSPADSGFAEQFF. CDR3 in DNA: TGTGCCAGCTCACCCGCGGACTCCGGTTTCGCTGAGCAGTTCTTC. V gene TRBV18 combines with J gene TRBJ2-1; D is possibly TRBD2 (5 bases). CDR1 KGHSH and CDR2 LQKENI come from the germline V gene. Trimming cost V 3 bases and J 9 bases, with 18 bases left between them. The CDR3 has 15 residues.

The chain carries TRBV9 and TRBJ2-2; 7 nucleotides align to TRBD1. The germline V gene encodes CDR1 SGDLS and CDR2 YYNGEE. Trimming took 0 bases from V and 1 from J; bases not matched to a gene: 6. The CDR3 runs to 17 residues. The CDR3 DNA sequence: TGTGCCAGCAGCGTAGCTACTCGGACAGGGAACACCGGGGAGCTGTTTTTT. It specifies CASSVATRTGNTGELFF.